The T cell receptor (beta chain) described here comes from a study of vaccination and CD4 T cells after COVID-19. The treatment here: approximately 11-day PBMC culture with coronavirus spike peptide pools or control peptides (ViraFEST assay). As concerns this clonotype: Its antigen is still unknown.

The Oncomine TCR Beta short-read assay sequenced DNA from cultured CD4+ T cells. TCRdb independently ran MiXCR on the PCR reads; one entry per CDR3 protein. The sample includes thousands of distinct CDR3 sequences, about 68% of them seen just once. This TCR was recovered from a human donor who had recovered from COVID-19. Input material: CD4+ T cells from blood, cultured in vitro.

CDR3 sequence: CASSQDSYEQYF. The CDR3 bases are TGCGCCAGCAGTCAAGACAGTTACGAGCAGTACTTC. This chain joins TRBV23-1 and TRBJ2-7, with D possibly being TRBD1 (5 bases). TRBV23-1 is assigned to the ORF class and has an uncertain function. V was cut by 2 bases and J by 4 bases, with 6 bases left in between. This CDR3 has 12 amino acids.